This T cell receptor (beta chain) was observed in a study of blood T cell repertoires in COVID-19. Turning to the study itself: Samples of COVID-19 (acute and convalescent) were obtained from the United States, Italy and Spain.

There are 12 residues in the CDR3. The junction had 1 base not matched to a gene; V was cut back by 8 bases and J by 1 base. The germline V gene encodes CDR1 SEHNR and CDR2 FQNEAQ (reference sequence). TCRdb's table, derived via immunoSEQ multiplex PCR, lists solely in-frame clones and lacks some. The table lists about 250,000 clones, roughly 90% of them singletons. Researchers sorted participants into cohorts using their self-reported clinical history. Donors in Cohort 3 who had recovered were those with two negative PCRs, healthcare professional clearance, or resolution of their symptoms. The V and J genes are TRBV7-9 and TRBJ1-1; 7 nucleotides line up with TRBD1. This TCR was sampled from a man aged 40-49 years who had recovered from COVID-19. The sample was PBMCs or T cells enriched from blood (not recorded which). The CDR3 sequence: CASRQGNTEAFF. DNA for the CDR3: TGTGCCAGCCGACAGGGGAACACTGAAGCTTTCTTT. The whole variable domain, remainder taken from reference TRBV7-9 and TRBJ1-1, is DTGVSQNPRHKITKRGQNVTFRCDPISEHNRLYWYRQTLGQGPEFLTYFQNEAQLEKSRLLSDRFSAERPKGSFSTLEIQRTEQGDSAMYLCASRQGNTEAFFGQGTRLTVV.